These 9 T cell receptor beta chains share one sample of origin, sequenced in a study of OX40 agonist ivuxolimab in advanced cancers. The receptor library was made with the immunoSEQ multiplex PCR assay. TCRdb retrieved this table from immuneACCESS and kept in-frame rearrangements only. Not all clones are present; in checked studies, unresolved V genes account for under half, and no reason is known for the remainder. The sample table shows some 72,000 clones, and 80% to 95% are seen once. The ten largest clones represent roughly 0.56% of the sample. This sample comprised CD4+ or CD8+ T cells sorted from blood, obtained in a trial of the OX40 agonist ivuxolimab. The receptors come from an adult with an advanced solid tumor such as melanoma, head and neck, liver or kidney cancer.

The chain employs TRBV6-1 and TRBJ1-1; 7 bases align to TRBD1. This CDR3 has 14 residues. Per the germline V gene, CDR1 is MNHNS and CDR2 is SASEGT. V was clipped by 0 bases and J by 8 bases; unmatched bases: 6. DNA for the CDR3: TGTGCCAGCAGTGAAGCGAGGAGGGGGCGAGAAGCTTTCTTT. This codes for CASSEARRGREAFF.

Relative to its sample, this clone is medium-sized. The V gene is TRBV15, the J gene TRBJ1-4; a weak D match, TRBD1 (5 bases). The V end lost 3 bases, the J end lost 7 bases, and 18 bases lay between the germline ends. CDR1 and CDR2 from the germline V gene are LNHNV and YYDKDF (reference sequence). The CDR3 covers 16 residues. This CDR3 is CATSRSGANTGEKLFF. CDR3 coding DNA: TGTGCCACCAGCAGGTCCGGGGCAAATACGGGTGAAAAACTGTTTTTT.

The chain carries TRBV11-3 and TRBJ2-7; the match to TRBD2 covers 10 bases. CDR3 length equals 15 residues. Unmatched junction bases numbered 3, after V lost 1 base and J lost 3 bases. From germline, CDR1 is SGHNT and CDR2 YENEEA. The CDR3 DNA is TGTGCCAGCAGCTTAGGACTAGCGGGTTTCTACGAGCAGTACTTC. The encoded protein is CASSLGLAGFYEQYF. Full variable domain (outside the CDR3, taken from reference TRBV11-3 and TRBJ2-7): EAGVVQSPRYKIIEKKQPVAFWCNPISGHNTLYWYLQNLGQGPELLIRYENEEAVDDSQLPKDRFSAERLKGVDSTLKIQPAELGDSAVYLCASSLGLAGFYEQYFGPGTRLTVT.

The genes are TRBV6-5 and TRBJ2-5, with 8 nucleotides matching TRBD1. V dropped 7 bases and J dropped 3; count of bases not matched to a gene: 4. The CDR3 has 13 residues. Germline V gene data show CDR1 as MNHEY and CDR2 as SVGAGI. CDR3 in amino acids: CASNGQGKETQYF. CDR3 DNA sequence: TGTGCCAGCAACGGACAGGGAAAAGAGACCCAGTACTTC.

This clone was counted a few times. J is TRBJ1-2 and V is TRBV10-2; tentatively, D is TRBD1 (6 bases). The germline V gene has CDR1 WSHSY and CDR2 SAAADI. There are 15 residues in the CDR3. V was shortened by 2 bases and J by 4 bases, with 14 bases between the two germline ends. CDR3 DNA: TGCGCCAGCAGTGAGCAACAGGGCATTGGCTATGGCTACACCTTC. Translated, it gives CASSEQQGIGYGYTF.

The J gene is TRBJ2-7, the V gene TRBV11-3; 11 nucleotides match TRBD1. V trimming: 4 bases; J trimming: 2 bases; junction bases outside the gene matches: 4. Germline values: CDR1 SGHNT, CDR2 YENEEA. The CDR3 is 15 amino acids. Here the CDR3 DNA reads TGTGCCAGCAGCTCGGTGGGACAGGGGGCCTACGAGCAGTACTTC. Translating gives CASSSVGQGAYEQYF. Full variable domain (outside the CDR3, taken from reference TRBV11-3 and TRBJ2-7): EAGVVQSPRYKIIEKKQPVAFWCNPISGHNTLYWYLQNLGQGPELLIRYENEEAVDDSQLPKDRFSAERLKGVDSTLKIQPAELGDSAVYLCASSSVGQGAYEQYFGPGTRLTVT.

This chain connects TRBV7-2 to TRBJ2-2; D possibly uses TRBD1 or TRBD2 (5 bases each). The germline CDR1 and CDR2 sequences are SGHTA and FQGNSA. Trimming removed 5 bases from V and 1 base from J, with 14 bases in between. The CDR3 length is 16 residues. The CDR3 reads CASSLRPGRNTGELFF. The CDR3 DNA follows: TGTGCCAGCAGCCTGCGCCCGGGACGGAACACCGGGGAGCTGTTTTTT.

V usage is TRBV28 and J usage is TRBJ2-1, with a tentative D call TRBD1 (6 bases). Trimming took off 5 bases at V and 9 bases at J, with 14 bases between the two ends. The germline V gene has CDR1 MDHEN and CDR2 SYDVKM. The CDR3 extends over 13 amino acids. CDR3 nucleotides: TGTGCCAGCAGTCCCGCAGGGGTAGGTGAGCAGTTCTTC. Residues: CASSPAGVGEQFF.

V is TRBV28 and J is TRBJ1-1, with 7 bases lining up with TRBD1. J was trimmed by 1 base and V by 6 bases; bases with no gene match: 8. The CDR3 is made up of 15 amino acids. Germline V gene sequence: CDR1 MDHEN, CDR2 SYDVKM. This CDR3 reads CASRLGGGSNTEAFF. The DNA of the CDR3 is TGTGCCAGCAGGTTAGGGGGCGGGTCGAACACTGAAGCTTTCTTT.